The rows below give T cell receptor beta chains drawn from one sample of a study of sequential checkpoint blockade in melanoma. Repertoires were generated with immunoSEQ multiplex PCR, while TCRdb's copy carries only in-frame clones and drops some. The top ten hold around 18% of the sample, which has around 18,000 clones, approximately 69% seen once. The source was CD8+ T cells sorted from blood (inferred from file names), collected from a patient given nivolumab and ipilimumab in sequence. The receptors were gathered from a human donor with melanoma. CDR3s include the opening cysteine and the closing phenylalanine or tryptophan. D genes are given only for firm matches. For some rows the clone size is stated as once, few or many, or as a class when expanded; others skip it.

TGCGCCAGCAGCTTTGGGACTAGCGGGAGGGCCACCGGGGAGCTGTTTTTT	CASSFGTSGRATGELFF	TRBD2	once	TRBV5-1	TRBJ2-2
TGTGCCAGCAGTTACTCGCGCACCGGGGAGCTGTTTTTT	CASSYSRTGELFF	NA	few	TRBV6-5	TRBJ2-2
TGTGCTAGTGGCTCAGACACAAATCAGCCCCAGCATTTT	CASGSDTNQPQHF	NA	NA	TRBV12-5	TRBJ1-5
TGCAGCGTTGAGGCGCTAGCGGGAGGAGGGTACGAGCAGTACTTC	CSVEALAGGGYEQYF	TRBD2	NA	TRBV29-1	TRBJ2-7
TGTGCCAGCAGCGGAGGGGACAGGCGAAATGAAAAACTGTTTTTT	CASSGGDRRNEKLFF	TRBD1	NA	TRBV9	TRBJ1-4
TGTGCCAGTAGTATCACAGCGGGAGTGAATGAGCAGTTCTTC	CASSITAGVNEQFF	TRBD2	NA	TRBV19	TRBJ2-1
TGTGCCAGCAGCCTCGGACTAGCGGCGACAGATACGCAGTATTTT	CASSLGLAATDTQYF	TRBD2	NA	TRBV9	TRBJ2-3
TGTGCCAGCAGTTCGGTCATTTTGACGGAGCTCATGAACACTGAAGCTTTCTTT	CASSSVILTELMNTEAFF	NA	NA	TRBV27	TRBJ1-1
TGTGCCAGCAGTCATCGCCTGGGGCATCAGCCCCAGCATTTT	CASSHRLGHQPQHF	NA	NA	TRBV6-5	TRBJ1-5
TGTGCCAGCAGGGGACCGGGACAGATCTATGGCTACACCTTC	CASRGPGQIYGYTF	TRBD1	NA	TRBV7-9	TRBJ1-2
TGTGCCAGCAGGGCAGGGGACGAAAATGAAAAACTGTTTTTT	CASRAGDENEKLFF	NA	NA	TRBV6-1	TRBJ1-4
TGCGCCAGCAGCTTGGATGGAGGGTACGAGCAGTACTTC	CASSLDGGYEQYF	NA	NA	TRBV5-1	TRBJ2-7
TGTGCCAGCAGCCCTTGGGGGCGGGAGGAGACCCAGTACTTC	CASSPWGREETQYF	NA	NA	TRBV9	TRBJ2-5
TGTGCCACCAGCGATAGCGGGAGAGAGACCCAGTACTTC	CATSDSGRETQYF	TRBD2	NA	TRBV15	TRBJ2-5
TGCGCCAGCAGCCAAGTTGGGGGGGCAGATACGCAGTATTTT	CASSQVGGADTQYF	TRBD2	NA	TRBV4-3	TRBJ2-3
TGCGCCAGCAGCTTGGTTTCAGGGACCTACGAGCAGTACTTC	CASSLVSGTYEQYF	NA	NA	TRBV5-1	TRBJ2-7
TGTGCCAGCAGCGCCGGGACTAGCAAGCGTACGCAGTATTTT	CASSAGTSKRTQYF	TRBD2	once	TRBV2	TRBJ2-3